This T cell receptor beta chain was recovered during a study of blood T cell repertoires in COVID-19. For the study at large: COVID-19 samples collected from the United States, Italy and Spain covered acute and convalescent phases. T cells, B-cell-depleted T cells, or PBMCs provided the cDNA or gDNA that served as material.

Germline V gene data show CDR1 as WNHNN and CDR2 as SYGVQD (reference sequence). The V segment lost 7 bases and the J segment 3 bases; nucleotides outside the gene matches: 9. The CDR3 runs to 14 residues. Source study methods: Amplification with reference gene primers provided the estimates of nucleated cell counts. The assay was immunoSEQ multiplex PCR, and TCRdb's table has in-frame clones only and misses some. The DNA was the basis for D and trimming; V, J and clone size are from that table. In the table there are approximately 190,000 clones, around 77% of which are singletons. The sequencing sample was made of peripheral blood. The chain combines TRBV10-1 with TRBJ2-7; 7 nucleotides match TRBD1. The source is a man in his sixties with active or convalescent COVID-19. CDR3 nucleotides: TGCGCCAGCAAAGTCCGGGACAGCTTCTACGAGCAGTACTTC. Its protein product is CASKVRDSFYEQYF.